This TCR beta chain was identified in a study of cytomegalovirus exposure and HLA in healthy donors. Study results and limitations: In a later analysis, HLA-associated TCR beta chains were more clonally expanded than equally common others. A later analysis linked a missense variant in DCLRE1C to the trimming of TCR beta V and J genes.

V was pared by 3 bases and J by 5 bases, with 9 bases of the junction left unmatched. The CDR3 has 16 amino acids. The V gene's germline CDR1 is SGHDN and CDR2 FVKESK. Concerning this clone: Its antigen is still unknown.

It was with 60 Vbeta and 13 Jbeta primers that the PCR ran. How the authors handled the data: A follow-up analysis tallied around 80 million unique TCR beta chains, roughly 11 million shared. Clones were sequenced by immunoSEQ multiplex PCR, and TCRdb holds only the in-frame ones, with some missing. Clone size and the V and J calls come from that table; the DNA yielded D and trimming. The sample contains under 150,000 clones, roughly 80% of which appear only once. The chain is built from TRBV14 and TRBJ2-2; 7 bases map to TRBD2. Sequences were obtained from PBMCs. The sequence was obtained from a boy between 10 and 17 years old in good health and CMV-seronegative. In nucleotides, the CDR3 is TGTGCCAGCAGCCACCTTAGCGGGCGACTAACCGGGGAGCTGTTTTTT. Translating gives CASSHLSGRLTGELFF.